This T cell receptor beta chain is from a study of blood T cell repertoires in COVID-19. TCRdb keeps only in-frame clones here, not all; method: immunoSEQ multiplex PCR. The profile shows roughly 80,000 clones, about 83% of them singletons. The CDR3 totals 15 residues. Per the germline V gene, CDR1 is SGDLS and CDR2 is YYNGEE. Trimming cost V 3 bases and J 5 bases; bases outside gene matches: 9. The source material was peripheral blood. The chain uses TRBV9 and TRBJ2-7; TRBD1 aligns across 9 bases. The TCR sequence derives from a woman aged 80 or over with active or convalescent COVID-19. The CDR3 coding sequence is TGTGCCAGCAGCGGACTCGGACAGGGGACTGACGAGCAGTACTTC. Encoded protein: CASSGLGQGTDEQYF.